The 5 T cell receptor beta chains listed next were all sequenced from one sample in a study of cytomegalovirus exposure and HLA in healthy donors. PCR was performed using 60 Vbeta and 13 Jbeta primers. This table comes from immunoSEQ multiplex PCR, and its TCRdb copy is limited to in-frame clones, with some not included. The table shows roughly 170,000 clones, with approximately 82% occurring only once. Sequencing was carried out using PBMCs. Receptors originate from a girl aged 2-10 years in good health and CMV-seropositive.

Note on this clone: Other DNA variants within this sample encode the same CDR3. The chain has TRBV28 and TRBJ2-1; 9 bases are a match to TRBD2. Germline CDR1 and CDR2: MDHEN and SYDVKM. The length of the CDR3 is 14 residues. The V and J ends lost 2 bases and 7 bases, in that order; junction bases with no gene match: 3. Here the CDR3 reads CASSLAGGLNEQFF. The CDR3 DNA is TGTGCCAGCAGTTTAGCGGGAGGGTTAAATGAGCAGTTCTTC.

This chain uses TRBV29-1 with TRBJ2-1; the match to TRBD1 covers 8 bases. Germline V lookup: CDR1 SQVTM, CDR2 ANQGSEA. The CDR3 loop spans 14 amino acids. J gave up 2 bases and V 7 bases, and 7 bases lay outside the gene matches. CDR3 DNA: TGCAGCGCTACCGGGGACAGGACCTACAATGAGCAGTTCTTC. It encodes CSATGDRTYNEQFF.

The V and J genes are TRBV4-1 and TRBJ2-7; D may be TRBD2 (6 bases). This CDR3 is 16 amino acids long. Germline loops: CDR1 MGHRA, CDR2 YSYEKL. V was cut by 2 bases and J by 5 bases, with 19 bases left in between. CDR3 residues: CASSQYLAGLRDEQYF. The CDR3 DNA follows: TGCGCCAGCAGCCAATATTTAGCAGGACTACGAGACGAGCAGTACTTC.

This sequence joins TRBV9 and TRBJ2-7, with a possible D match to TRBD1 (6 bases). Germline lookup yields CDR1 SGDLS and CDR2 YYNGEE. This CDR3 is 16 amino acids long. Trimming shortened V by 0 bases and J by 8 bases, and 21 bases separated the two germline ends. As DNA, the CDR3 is TGTGCCAGCAGCGTAGCTGGGGGCACTCACCAAGCGAAGCAGTACTTC. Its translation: CASSVAGGTHQAKQYF.

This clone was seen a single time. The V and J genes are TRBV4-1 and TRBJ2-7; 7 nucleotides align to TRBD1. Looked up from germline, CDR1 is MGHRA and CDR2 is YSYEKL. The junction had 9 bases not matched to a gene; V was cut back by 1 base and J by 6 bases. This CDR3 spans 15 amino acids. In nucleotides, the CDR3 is TGCGCCAGCAGCCAAGTCCCACAGGGGCGAGGCGAGCAGTACTTC. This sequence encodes CASSQVPQGRGEQYF.